The present TCR beta chain was sequenced within a study of T cells in Graves' hyperthyroidism and ophthalmopathy. Findings of the study overall: Stable hyperthyroidism was told apart from ophthalmopathy by a model built on 13 V-J features. Clonotypes that were expanded in thyroid above 0.001 mostly appeared in blood too.

In the case of this clonotype: Its antigen is currently unknown.

This CDR3 is 19 amino acids long. CDR1 LGHNA and CDR2 YNFKEQ come from the germline V gene. With 1 base clipped from V and 7 bases from J, the junction kept 18 bases outside the gene matches. Amplification yielded TCR beta CDR3 regions, with RNA transcripts as the source. First-round RT-PCR of the TCR CDR3 relied on the HTBI primer set. From the multiplex PCR reads, TCRdb called clonotypes with MiXCR, one entry per CDR3 protein. Here the sample spans around 420,000 distinct CDR3 sequences, approximately 15% being singletons. Each diagnosis drew on symptoms, thyroxine, TRAb, thyroid ultrasound and orbital computed tomography findings. PBMCs were collected from an approximately 9.2 ml volume of fresh peripheral blood.

The sample consisted of blood. The source is a woman between 18 and 30 years old with Graves' hyperthyroidism. The chain recombines TRBV4-2 with TRBJ2-2; TRBD1 aligns across 7 bases. CDR3 bases: TGTGCCAGCAGCCAAGTCGAAGGACAGGCCCCACTTGGGGTCGGGGAGCTGTTTTTT. This sequence encodes CASSQVEGQAPLGVGELFF.